Below, 18 T cell receptor beta chains from the same sample are listed, as sequenced in a study of cytomegalovirus exposure and HLA in healthy donors. PCR primers comprised 60 Vbeta and 13 Jbeta primers. Clones were sequenced by immunoSEQ multiplex PCR, and TCRdb holds only the in-frame ones, with some missing. The sample consists of roughly 90,000 clones, roughly 80% of them appearing once. The sequenced material came from PBMCs. The origin of the receptors is a woman in her 40s in good health and CMV-seropositive.

The chain combines TRBV29-1 with TRBJ1-1, with TRBD1 as a possible D gene (5 bases). CDR1 is SQVTM, CDR2 ANQGSEA, per germline. The V and J ends lost 3 bases and 7 bases respectively, with 9 bases between them. The CDR3 is made up of 11 amino acids. DNA of the CDR3: TGCAGCGTTGATGGGGGAGGTGAAGCTTTCTTT. It encodes CSVDGGGEAFF.

The chain is built from TRBV29-1 and TRBJ2-1; the match to TRBD2 covers 13 bases. The CDR3 loop spans 15 amino acids. The J segment lost 0 bases and the V segment lost 6 bases, leaving 2 bases of the junction unmatched. From germline, CDR1 is SQVTM and CDR2 ANQGSEA. The CDR3 sequence is CSVGTSGVSYNEQFF. CDR3 in DNA: TGCAGCGTAGGGACTAGCGGGGTCTCCTACAATGAGCAGTTCTTC.

This chain connects TRBV4-3 to TRBJ2-5; perhaps TRBD2 as D (5 bases). The J call is uncertain, as TRBJ2-7 better fits the DNA end. CDR1 and CDR2 (germline): LGHNA, YSLEER. The CDR3 has 15 amino acids. CDR3 DNA sequence: TGCGCCAGCAGCCAAGGAGAGGGAGCCTCCTACGAGCAGTACTTC. Its protein product is CASSQGEGASYEQYF.

Here the CDR3 reads CASRSEANSPLHF. The CDR3 DNA is TGTGCCAGCCGTTCCGAGGCTAATTCACCCCTCCACTTT. The J gene is TRBJ1-6, the V gene TRBV7-2; D call uncertain. With 8 bases removed from V and 6 bases from J, the gap between germline ends came to 11 bases. CDR3 length equals 13 residues. The germline gives CDR1 SGHTA, CDR2 FQGNSA.

The J gene is TRBJ1-2, the V gene TRBV6-6; no clear D. The CDR3 has 13 amino acids. The V end was cut by 5 bases, the J end by 8 bases, with 15 bases between. Germline values: CDR1 MNHNY, CDR2 SVGAGI (reference sequence). In DNA, the CDR3 is TGTGCCAGCAGTACCCAGGAGGCGGACGGCTACACCTTC. It encodes CASSTQEADGYTF.

This chain's CDR3 is CASSQVAGSTDTQYF. For the CDR3, the DNA is TGTGCCAGCAGCCAAGTGGCGGGTAGCACAGATACGCAGTATTTT. V usage is TRBV4-2 and J usage is TRBJ2-3; D possibly corresponds to TRBD2 (5 bases). Germline V gene lookup returns CDR1 LGHNA and CDR2 YNFKEQ. Trimming cost V 1 base and J 0 bases, with 8 bases left between them. The CDR3 consists of 15 residues.

The gene calls are TRBV5-1 and TRBJ2-6; 7 nucleotides align to TRBD1. This CDR3 contains 18 residues. Germline lookup yields CDR1 SGHRS and CDR2 YFSETQ. J lost 1 base, V lost 0 bases, and 7 bases had no gene match. DNA for the CDR3: TGCGCCAGCAGCTTGGAACAGGGGTTGGGTTCTGGGGCCAACGTCCTGACTTTC. Amino acids: CASSLEQGLGSGANVLTF.

The rearrangement links TRBV2 to TRBJ2-5; a weak D match, TRBD1 (6 bases). Gene TRBJ2-7 matches the end of the DNA better, so the J call may be wrong. Germline-derived CDR1 and CDR2 are SNHLY and FYNNEI. The CDR3 is made up of 15 amino acids. In nucleotides, the CDR3 is TGTGCCAGCGCCGGCTCCGGGACACCGAATTACGAGCAGTACTTC. This codes for CASAGSGTPNYEQYF.

The V and J genes are TRBV27 and TRBJ1-5; maybe TRBD1 (6 bases). There are 13 residues in the CDR3. In germline, CDR1 is MNHEY, CDR2 SMNVEV (reference sequence). The V end lost 6 bases, the J end lost 6 bases, and 12 bases lay between the germline ends. The CDR3 loop is CASSNRAGQPQHF. CDR3 nucleotide sequence: TGTGCCAGCAGCAACAGGGCCGGTCAGCCCCAGCATTTT.

V usage is TRBV9 and J usage is TRBJ2-5, with 8 positions matching TRBD1. The CDR3 consists of 17 residues. Germline V lookup: CDR1 SGDLS, CDR2 YYNGEE. J was trimmed by 4 bases and V by 3 bases; bases with no gene match: 14. This chain's CDR3 is CASSADRRTGQGETQYF. CDR3 sequence (DNA): TGTGCCAGCAGCGCAGATCGCAGGACAGGGCAGGGAGAGACCCAGTACTTC.

This chain connects TRBV4-3 to TRBJ2-2; 10 nucleotides agree with TRBD1. V lost 4 bases to trimming and J lost 7 bases; unmatched junction nucleotides: 12. The CDR3 consists of 17 residues. The germline gives CDR1 LGHNA, CDR2 YSLEER. The CDR3 sequence: CASSPTQGTGAFGELFF. The CDR3, as DNA: TGCGCCAGCAGCCCGACTCAGGGGACAGGGGCTTTCGGGGAGCTGTTTTTT.

V is TRBV7-2 and J is TRBJ2-7, with 10 bases matching TRBD1. Germline CDR1 SGHTA, CDR2 FQGNSA. CDR3 size: 15 residues. Losses at the gene ends were 0 bases for V and 5 bases for J; bases not matched to a gene: 4. The CDR3 reads CASSLAMTGGDEQYF. In DNA form, the CDR3 reads TGTGCCAGCAGCTTAGCGATGACAGGGGGCGACGAGCAGTACTTC.

The chain links TRBV4-1 to TRBJ2-1, with 10 bases lining up with TRBD2. V trimming: 2 bases; J trimming: 3 bases; junction bases outside the gene matches: 7. Germline V gene lookup returns CDR1 MGHRA and CDR2 YSYEKL. This CDR3 region has 17 residues. The CDR3 spells CASSQPPGLADYNEQFF. The CDR3 nucleotides are TGCGCCAGCAGCCAACCCCCAGGACTAGCGGACTACAATGAGCAGTTCTTC.

This chain uses TRBV7-8 with TRBJ1-1, with unresolved D. This CDR3 has 15 residues. Germline V gene sequence: CDR1 SGHVS, CDR2 FQNEAQ. Between the trimmed V and J ends, which lost 4 bases and 0 bases, there was a span of 12 bases. The CDR3 is CASSSIGLLNTEAFF. In DNA, the CDR3 is TGTGCCAGCAGCTCAATCGGACTGCTGAACACTGAAGCTTTCTTT.

The CDR3 DNA reads TGTGCCAGCAGCTTAGCAGTCGGGAGTGACGATGAGCAGTTCTTC. It encodes CASSLAVGSDDEQFF. The chain links TRBV11-1 to TRBJ2-1; TRBD2 is a possible D gene (6 bases). Germline assignment: CDR1 SGHAT and CDR2 FQDESV (reference sequence). Between the trimmed V and J ends, which lost 0 bases and 8 bases, there was a span of 14 bases. The CDR3 length is 15 residues.

A few counts support this clone. The chain joins TRBV6-6 to TRBJ1-1; D ambiguous. The CDR3 totals 11 residues. Deletions cut 5 bases from V and 7 bases from J, with 8 bases between. The germline V gene has CDR1 MNHNY and CDR2 SVGAGI (reference sequence). The CDR3 protein is CASSPQREAFF. CDR3 coding DNA: TGTGCCAGCAGTCCCCAGCGTGAAGCTTTCTTT.

This clone was recorded once. This chain joins TRBV19 and TRBJ2-5; possible D gene TRBD1, 6 bases. The DNA end lines up better with TRBJ2-7; the J call may be wrong. CDR3 length equals 13 residues. Germline lookup yields CDR1 LNHDA and CDR2 SQIVND (reference sequence). The CDR3 nucleotides read TGTGCCACTGCAGGGGCCGCGACCTACGAGCAGTACTTC. Translated, it gives CATAGAATYEQYF.

In its sample, this clone was seen a few times. V usage is TRBV4-3 and J usage is TRBJ2-2, with unresolved D. This CDR3 is built from 16 residues. Germline V gives CDR1 LGHNA, CDR2 YSLEER. The ends were cut back, 0 bases at V and 5 bases at J, with 13 bases in the middle. The CDR3 coding sequence is TGCGCCAGCAGCCAAGATCTCGGCAGGTCGACCGGGGAGCTGTTTTTT. It specifies CASSQDLGRSTGELFF.